A selection of T cell receptor beta chains follows, all from one sample in a study of early T cells in non-severe SARS-CoV-2 infection. TCRdb independently ran MiXCR on the 5' RACE reads; one entry per CDR3 protein. The top ten hold around 15% of the sample, which has tens of thousands of distinct CDR3 sequences, roughly 4.5% seen once. Material for sequencing was whole blood. The receptors derive from an adult who was a healthcare worker with PCR-confirmed SARS-CoV-2 infection or an uninfected control (not recorded which). Both conserved end residues are part of each CDR3. D genes are given only for firm matches. The size of a clone is reported for some rows only, either as once, few or many, or as a class for expanded clones.

j_call clone_size d_call v_call cdr3_length cdr3_aa cdr3_nt
TRBJ1-1 many . TRBV5-1 14 CASSLSQTNTEAFF TGCGCCAGCAGCTTGAGCCAGACGAACACTGAAGCTTTCTTT
TRBJ2-5 many . TRBV7-2 11 CASSPKETQYF TGTGCCAGCAGCCCTAAAGAGACCCAGTACTTC
TRBJ2-3 many . TRBV12-3/TRBV12-4 16 CASSLALVPDTDTQYF TGTGCCAGCAGTTTAGCTTTAGTCCCCGACACAGATACGCAGTATTTT
TRBJ2-1 many TRBD2 TRBV20-1 18 CSAPRTSGAVHSYNEQFF TGCAGTGCCCCCCGGACTAGCGGGGCCGTCCACTCCTACAATGAGCAGTTCTTC
TRBJ2-1 few TRBD1 TRBV5-1 14 CASEDRALLGEQFF TGCGCCAGCGAAGACAGGGCCCTGTTGGGTGAGCAGTTCTTC
TRBJ2-6 many . TRBV7-3 18 CASSLSGFGDPGANVLTF TGTGCCAGCAGCTTAAGTGGGTTCGGGGACCCTGGGGCCAACGTCCTGACTTTC
TRBJ2-7 . . TRBV6-5 14 CASSQGQRHYEQYF TGTGCCAGCAGCCAGGGGCAGAGACACTACGAGCAGTACTTC
TRBJ1-1 few TRBD1 TRBV11-2 14 CASSLDFTGDRAFF TGTGCCAGCAGCTTAGATTTCACGGGGGACAGAGCTTTCTTT
TRBJ1-2 many . TRBV4-3 14 CASSLEGSEDGYTF TGCGCCAGCAGCCTCGAGGGGTCCGAGGATGGCTACACCTTC
TRBJ1-4 many . TRBV9 14 CASSVESTNEKLFF TGTGCCAGCAGCGTGGAGAGTACTAATGAAAAACTGTTTTTT
TRBJ2-3 . TRBD2 TRBV5-6 18 CASSLDPRMASGAFTQYF TGTGCCAGCAGCTTGGATCCCCGTATGGCTAGCGGGGCTTTTACGCAGTATTTT
TRBJ2-3 few . TRBV9 13 CASSVSGTNTQYF TGTGCCAGCAGCGTTTCAGGAACCAATACGCAGTATTTT
TRBJ1-5 many TRBD1 TRBV5-1 15 CASSPGTGGGQPQHF TGCGCCAGCAGCCCTGGGACAGGGGGCGGCCAGCCCCAGCATTTT
TRBJ2-3 few . TRBV3-1 12 CASSAVRTSQYF TGTGCCAGCAGCGCTGTGAGGACTTCGCAGTATTTT
TRBJ1-5 many . TRBV3-1 12 CASSQGGQPQHF TGTGCCAGCAGCCAAGGCGGGCAGCCCCAGCATTTT
TRBJ1-1 few . TRBV18 14 CASSPSQDPGEAFF TGTGCCAGCTCACCCTCCCAGGACCCTGGGGAGGCTTTCTTT
TRBJ1-3 many TRBD1 TRBV18 15 CASSPGQGAGNTIYF TGTGCCAGCTCACCAGGACAGGGGGCTGGAAACACCATATATTTT
TRBJ1-6 few . TRBV7-2 15 CASSPPRAVDSPLHF TGTGCCAGCAGCCCACCTCGCGCGGTGGATTCACCCCTCCATTTT
TRBJ2-2 . . TRBV5-1 15 CASSLAVLGTGELFF TGCGCCAGCAGCTTGGCAGTTCTGGGCACCGGGGAGCTGTTTTTT
TRBJ2-3 medium-sized TRBD2 TRBV5-1 18 CASSYSVTFGGGTDTQYF TGCGCCAGCAGCTACTCCGTCACTTTTGGCGGGGGAACAGATACGCAGTATTTT
TRBJ2-5 . . TRBV29-1 14 CSVEEPSAQETQYF TGCAGCGTTGAAGAACCTAGCGCACAAGAGACCCAGTACTTC
TRBJ2-2 many TRBD2 TRBV6-6 16 CASSYSGGRNTGELFF TGTGCCAGCAGTTATAGCGGGGGCAGGAACACCGGGGAGCTGTTTTTT
TRBJ2-1 few TRBD1 TRBV6-2/TRBV6-3 17 CASISRRGQGGSQEQFF TGTGCCAGCATCTCAAGGCGGGGACAGGGAGGATCGCAGGAGCAGTTCTTC
TRBJ1-1 many . TRBV6-6 14 CATVHGASNTEAFF TGTGCCACCGTCCACGGGGCCTCTAACACTGAAGCTTTCTTT
TRBJ2-7 . . TRBV5-6 14 CASSPTLGSYEQYF TGTGCCAGCAGCCCTACCCTCGGGTCCTACGAGCAGTACTTC
TRBJ2-5 many . TRBV5-1 14 CASSSGGPGETQYF TGCGCCAGCAGCTCCGGCGGGCCAGGAGAGACCCAGTACTTC
TRBJ2-1 many TRBD1 TRBV11-1 14 CASSRSGGRNEQFF TGTGCCAGCAGCCGGTCAGGGGGCAGGAATGAGCAGTTCTTC
TRBJ2-7 few . TRBV7-3 13 CASSLAPGEEQYF TGTGCCAGCAGCTTAGCGCCGGGGGAAGAGCAGTACTTC
TRBJ2-7 many . TRBV18 14 CASSPMQGWYEQYF TGTGCCAGCTCACCCATGCAGGGATGGTACGAGCAGTACTTC
TRBJ2-1 few TRBD2 TRBV10-3 14 CAMGTRGWNNEQFF TGTGCCATGGGTACGCGGGGGTGGAACAATGAGCAGTTCTTC
TRBJ2-5 . . TRBV6-5 14 CASRPGHPRETQYF TGTGCCAGCAGACCGGGACACCCGCGGGAGACCCAGTACTTC
TRBJ1-5 many . TRBV24-1 14 CATSDWDSNQPQHF TGTGCCACCAGTGATTGGGATAGCAATCAGCCCCAGCATTTT
TRBJ1-1 . . TRBV24-1 14 CATSDSGLNTEAFF TGTGCCACCAGTGATTCAGGCTTGAACACTGAAGCTTTCTTT
TRBJ2-3 few TRBD2 TRBV4-2 18 CASSPYPTSGSLVDTQYF TGTGCCAGCAGCCCCTACCCTACTAGCGGGAGTTTGGTAGATACGCAGTATTTT
TRBJ1-6 many . TRBV6-6 17 CASSYAGSGPGNSPLHF TGTGCCAGCAGTTACGCCGGCTCAGGGCCCGGCAATTCACCCCTCCACTTT
TRBJ1-1 . . TRBV20-1 12 CSARGSTLEAFF TGCAGTGCTAGAGGCAGTACACTAGAAGCTTTCTTT
TRBJ2-7 many TRBD1 TRBV7-3 15 CASSLTGDRYDEQYF TGTGCCAGCAGCTTAACCGGGGACAGATACGACGAGCAGTACTTC
TRBJ2-2 medium-sized . TRBV7-8 14 CASSSQVRTGELFF TGTGCCAGCAGCTCCCAGGTCCGGACCGGGGAGCTGTTTTTT
TRBJ1-5 many TRBD1 TRBV6-6 16 CASSRLGTGGNQPQHF TGTGCCAGCAGTCGTTTGGGGACAGGGGGCAATCAGCCCCAGCATTTT